This T cell receptor beta chain was captured in a study of shared clonotypes between healthy human individuals. Naive CD8 cells lacked CD45RO, underwent positive selection for CCR7 and left out terminally differentiated effector memory CD45RA+ cells. The donor cohort consisted entirely of Caucasian adults residing in Nashville, Tennessee. This clone was counted a single time. The antigen is not known. Only in-frame clones appear in the TCRdb table, and some are missing; sequencing was by immunoSEQ multiplex PCR. The data show approximately 600,000 clones, 90% to 95% seen once. CDR3 length: 16 amino acids. Trimming shortened V by 4 bases and J by 4 bases, and 20 bases separated the two germline ends. From germline, CDR1 is SGHNT and CDR2 YYREEE (reference sequence). General observations from the study: Measured sharing among donors was expected to vary with sequencing depth.

The V and J genes are TRBV5-4 and TRBJ1-1; weak D call: TRBD1 (6 bases). Sample: naive CD8+ T cells sorted from blood. This receptor was obtained from a woman in her twenties or thirties in good health. The CDR3 loop is CASSPLGGRPGTEAFF. CDR3 DNA: TGTGCCAGCAGCCCTCTGGGGGGGCGCCCGGGCACTGAAGCTTTCTTT.